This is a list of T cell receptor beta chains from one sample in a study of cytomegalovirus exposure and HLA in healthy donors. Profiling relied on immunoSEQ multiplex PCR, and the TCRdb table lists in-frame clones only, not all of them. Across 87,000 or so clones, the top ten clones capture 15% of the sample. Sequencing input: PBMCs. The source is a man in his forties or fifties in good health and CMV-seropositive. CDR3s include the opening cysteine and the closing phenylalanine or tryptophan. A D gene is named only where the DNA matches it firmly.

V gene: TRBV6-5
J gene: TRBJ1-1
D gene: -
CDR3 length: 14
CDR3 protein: CASSTRPWAPEAFF
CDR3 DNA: TGTGCCAGCAGTACCCGCCCTTGGGCCCCTGAAGCTTTCTTT

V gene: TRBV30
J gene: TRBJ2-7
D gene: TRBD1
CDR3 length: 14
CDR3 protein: CAWSVGGQGYEQYF
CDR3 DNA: TGTGCCTGGAGTGTAGGGGGACAGGGCTACGAGCAGTACTTC

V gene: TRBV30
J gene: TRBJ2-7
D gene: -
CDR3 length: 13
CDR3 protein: CAWSRGTDLEQYF
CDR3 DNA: TGTGCCTGGAGTCGGGGGACTGACCTCGAGCAGTACTTC

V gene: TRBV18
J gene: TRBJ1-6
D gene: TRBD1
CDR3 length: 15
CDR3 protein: CASSPQGAQNSPLHF
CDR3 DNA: TGTGCCAGCTCACCCCAGGGGGCGCAGAATTCACCCCTCCACTTT

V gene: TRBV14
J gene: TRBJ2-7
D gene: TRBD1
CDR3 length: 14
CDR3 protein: CASSLGQGAYEQYF
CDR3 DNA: TGTGCCAGCAGCCTTGGTCAGGGGGCCTACGAGCAGTACTTC

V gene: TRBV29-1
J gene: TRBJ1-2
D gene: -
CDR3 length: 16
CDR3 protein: CSVENRGGAYLGGYTF
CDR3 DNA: TGCAGCGTTGAAAATCGGGGTGGCGCTTACTTGGGGGGCTACACCTTC

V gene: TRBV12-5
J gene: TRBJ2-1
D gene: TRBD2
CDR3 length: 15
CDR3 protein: CASHASGSSYNEQFF
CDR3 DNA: TGTGCTAGCCACGCTAGCGGGAGTTCCTACAATGAGCAGTTCTTC

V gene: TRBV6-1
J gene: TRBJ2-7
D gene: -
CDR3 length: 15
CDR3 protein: CASSATVRGPHEQYF
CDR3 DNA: TGTGCCAGCAGCGCTACAGTCCGAGGGCCCCACGAGCAGTACTTC

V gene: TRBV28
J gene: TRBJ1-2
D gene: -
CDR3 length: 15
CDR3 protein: CASSEGLPNGGGYTF
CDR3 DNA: TGTGCCAGCAGCGAGGGACTCCCAAACGGCGGGGGCTACACCTTC

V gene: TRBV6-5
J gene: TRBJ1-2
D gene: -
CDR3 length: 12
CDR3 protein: CATIVGGGGYTF
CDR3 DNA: TGTGCCACCATCGTGGGGGGAGGAGGCTACACCTTC

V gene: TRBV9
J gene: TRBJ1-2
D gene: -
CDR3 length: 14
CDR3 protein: CASSVEFGGHGYTF
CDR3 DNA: TGTGCCAGCAGCGTAGAGTTCGGGGGGCATGGCTACACCTTC

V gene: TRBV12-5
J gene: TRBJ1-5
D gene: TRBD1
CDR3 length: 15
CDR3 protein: CASGQGTGSGQPQHF
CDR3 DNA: TGTGCTAGTGGTCAAGGGACAGGGAGTGGTCAGCCCCAGCATTTT

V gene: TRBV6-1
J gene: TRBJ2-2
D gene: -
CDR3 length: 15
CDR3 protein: CAVGGQSANTGELFF
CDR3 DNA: TGTGCCGTCGGGGGGCAGAGCGCGAACACCGGGGAGCTGTTTTTT

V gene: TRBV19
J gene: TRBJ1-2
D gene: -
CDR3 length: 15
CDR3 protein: CASSIDHILNYGYTF
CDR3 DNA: TGTGCCAGTAGTATAGATCACATCCTTAACTATGGCTACACCTTC

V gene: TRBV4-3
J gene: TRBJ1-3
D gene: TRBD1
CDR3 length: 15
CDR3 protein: CASSPSGQGGNTIYF
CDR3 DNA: TGCGCCAGCAGCCCAAGTGGACAGGGAGGAAACACCATATATTTT

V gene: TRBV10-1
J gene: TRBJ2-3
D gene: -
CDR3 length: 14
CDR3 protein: CASSGIGKQDTQYF
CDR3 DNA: TGCGCCAGCAGTGGTATCGGGAAACAAGATACGCAGTATTTT

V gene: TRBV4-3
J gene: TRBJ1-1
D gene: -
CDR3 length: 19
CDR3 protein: CASSQSGPGGGGLRTEAFF
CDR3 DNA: TGCGCCAGCAGCCAATCGGGGCCTGGCGGGGGGGGTTTGCGGACTGAAGCTTTCTTT

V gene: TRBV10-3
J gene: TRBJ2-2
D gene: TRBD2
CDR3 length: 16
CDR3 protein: CAISEVSSGSAGELFF
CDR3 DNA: TGTGCCATCAGTGAGGTCTCTAGCGGGAGTGCCGGGGAGCTGTTTTTT